This T cell receptor (beta chain) is drawn from a study of cytomegalovirus exposure and HLA in healthy donors. Study details: Within an early data release were 85 million or so unique TCRs drawn from HLA-typed donors. Notes on the study in general: At a 0.05 false discovery rate, a later analysis found 16,951 TCR beta sequences to be associated with HLA alleles. Rarity marked most TCR sequences, yet some public TCRs occurred in many donors.

This PCR relied on a set of 60 Vbeta primers and 13 Jbeta primers. Clones were read by immunoSEQ multiplex PCR, and TCRdb kept only the in-frame ones, dropping some. The top ten clones hold 3.1% of a sample with about 140,000 clones, roughly 70% of them seen once. Remarks on this clone: What it recognizes is unknown.

V dropped 4 bases and J dropped 3; count of bases not matched to a gene: 4. Germline V gives CDR1 SGHNT, CDR2 YYREEE (reference sequence). The CDR3 has 15 residues. The receptor comes from a male donor in good health and CMV-seronegative. The chain combines TRBV5-4 with TRBJ2-1, with TRBD1 matching 10 bases. Material for sequencing was PBMCs. The CDR3 DNA sequence: TGTGCCAGCAGCGAGGGACAGGGGATCTACAATGAGCAGTTCTTC. Translation: CASSEGQGIYNEQFF.